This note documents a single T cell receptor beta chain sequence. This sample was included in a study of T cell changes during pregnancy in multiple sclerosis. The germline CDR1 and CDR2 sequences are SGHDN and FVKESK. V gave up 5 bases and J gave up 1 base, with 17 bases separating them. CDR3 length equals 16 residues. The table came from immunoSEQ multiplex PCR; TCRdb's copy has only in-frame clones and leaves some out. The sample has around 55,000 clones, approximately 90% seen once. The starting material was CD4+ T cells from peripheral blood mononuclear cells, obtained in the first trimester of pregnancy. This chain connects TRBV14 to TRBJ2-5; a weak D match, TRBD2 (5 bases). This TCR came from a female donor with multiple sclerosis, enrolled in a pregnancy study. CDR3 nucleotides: TGTGCCAGCAGCAGATTTCCTCCTAGCCCCCAAGAGACCCAGTACTTC. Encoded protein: CASSRFPPSPQETQYF.